This T cell receptor beta chain appears in the sequencing data of a study of blood T cell repertoires in COVID-19. Study as a whole: Both acute and convalescent COVID-19 samples were obtained from the United States, Italy and Spain.

The germline CDR1 and CDR2 sequences are LNHDA and SQIVND (reference sequence). The CDR3 consists of 16 residues. Trimming cost V 1 base and J 1 base; bases outside gene matches: 7. Original handling: From reference gene primer amplification, estimates of nucleated cell counts were derived. Measured with immunoSEQ multiplex PCR; TCRdb has only the in-frame clones, and not every one. From that table come the V and J calls and clone size; the DNA was used to work out D and trimming. The sample consists of around 130,000 clones, around nine tenths of them appearing once. The chain is built from TRBV19 and TRBJ2-7, with TRBD1 identical over 7 bases. Sequenced: peripheral blood. The sequence came from a man aged 65 to 79 with active COVID-19. CDR3 sequence reads: CASSIGQGALSYEQYF. CDR3 sequence (DNA): TGTGCCAGTAGTATAGGACAGGGCGCTTTATCCTACGAGCAGTACTTC.